The present TCR beta chain was sequenced within a study of PD-1 blockade in classical Hodgkin lymphoma. Each patient relapsed following autologous stem cell transplantation, and prior brentuximab vedotin exposure differed. Measured with immunoSEQ multiplex PCR; TCRdb has only the in-frame clones, and not every one. Of under 65,000 clones in the sample, more than 80% were seen once. The CDR3 has 15 amino acids. With 5 bases removed from V and 7 bases from J, the gap between germline ends came to 18 bases. CDR1 is SGHAT and CDR2 is FQDESV in the germline V gene (reference sequence). The sequencing used peripheral blood mononuclear cells (PBMCs), collected at baseline. This chain connects TRBV11-1 to TRBJ2-1; perhaps D is TRBD1 or TRBD2 (7 bases each). This TCR came from a human donor with classical Hodgkin lymphoma. The CDR3, as DNA: TGTGCCAGCAGCCCCCAGGGGGGGGAGCGGAATGAGCAGTTCTTC. This codes for CASSPQGGERNEQFF.